This TCR beta chain was sequenced for a study of CD8 T cells in ankylosing spondylitis (dated by TCRdb to between 2016 and 2019). Describing the broader study: To find TCR variants linked to disease, the study profiled T cell receptor beta repertoires in ankylosing spondylitis patients and healthy donors. The whole study cohort included 95 to 130 healthy donors and about two dozen ankylosing spondylitis patients. Samples of peripheral blood were taken, and for ankylosing spondylitis patients, synovial fluid was collected as well. Paper-wide results and their limitations: The disease-linked clones showed a CD8+ phenotype and occurred at relatively low frequencies in peripheral blood. A TCR beta motif made up of several highly homologous amino acid variants appeared to be characteristic of blood from ankylosing spondylitis patients. Some TCR beta motif variants had previously been reported in synovial fluid and blood of reactive arthritis patients, which suggested common disease-initiation mechanisms. The disease-linked clones were reported to be significantly enriched in matched synovial fluid samples from ankylosing spondylitis patients.

This clonotype was recorded many times. The clone's antigen remains unknown. Qualities for individual bases were not recorded, and no much larger clone is one base off. The sequencing machine was an Illumina HiSeq 2500. Quantitative 5'-RACE with molecular barcodes was used to prepare TCR beta libraries. In the original analysis: Disease-linked TCR variants were identified with a new computational method built on a probabilistic model of VDJ rearrangement. TCRdb's own reprocessing of the public reads used fastp at Q25 and MiXCR and kept productive beta chains. Each entry is one CDR3 protein sequence, shown with its most common DNA and genes. The V and J calls were determined by TCRdb, not by the authors. Present in this sample are 220,000 or so distinct CDR3 sequences, approximately 10% of which were seen just once. The ten largest clones represent 21% of the sample. In the germline V gene, CDR1 corresponds to SGHDT and CDR2 to YYEEEE. Deletion took 4 bases off V and 1 base off J, with a span of 11 bases between the germline ends. Taken from cysteine to phenylalanine, the CDR3 has 14 residues. The entry retains the CDR3 DNA only, 42 bases that are in frame from base 1.

The TCR comes from a male donor with ankylosing spondylitis or in good health (not recorded which). The sequenced sample was blood, either unsorted or a sorted T cell fraction (not recorded which). The rearranged segments are TRBV5-6 and TRBJ1-1; TRBD1 is a weak D gene call, 6 bases matching. The DNA sequence reads TGTGCCAGCAGCCTTCGGGGGCAGAACACTGAAGCTTTCTTT. Translation gives CASSLRGQNTEAFF.